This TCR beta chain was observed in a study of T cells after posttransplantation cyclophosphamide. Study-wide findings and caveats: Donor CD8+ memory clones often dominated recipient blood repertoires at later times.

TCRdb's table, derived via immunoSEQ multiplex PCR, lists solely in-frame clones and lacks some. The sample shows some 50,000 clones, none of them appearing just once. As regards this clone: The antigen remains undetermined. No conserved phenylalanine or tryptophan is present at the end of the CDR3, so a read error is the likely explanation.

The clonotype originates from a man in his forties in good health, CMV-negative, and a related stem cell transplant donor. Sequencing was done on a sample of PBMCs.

CDR3 in amino acids: CAWSEGTSGWSSYEQYL. The CDR3 nucleotides read TGTGCCTGGAGTGAAGGGACTAGCGGGTGGAGCTCCTACGAGCAGTACCTC. V and J are TRBV30 and TRBJ2-7; TRBD2 aligns across 12 bases. V shed 1 base, J shed 0 bases, and the junction held 7 bases outside the gene matches. The CDR3 contains 17 residues. Germline CDR1 is GTSNPN and CDR2 is SVGIG (reference sequence).